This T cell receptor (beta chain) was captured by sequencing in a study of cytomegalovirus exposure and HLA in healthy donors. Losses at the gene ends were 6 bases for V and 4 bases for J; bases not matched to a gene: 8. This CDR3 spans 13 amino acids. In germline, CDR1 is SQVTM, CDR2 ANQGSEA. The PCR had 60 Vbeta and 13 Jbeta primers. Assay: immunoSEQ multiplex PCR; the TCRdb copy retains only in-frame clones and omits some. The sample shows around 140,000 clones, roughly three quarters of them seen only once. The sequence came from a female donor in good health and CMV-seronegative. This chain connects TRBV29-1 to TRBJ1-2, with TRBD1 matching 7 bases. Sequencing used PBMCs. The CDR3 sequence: CSVTEGAAYGYTF. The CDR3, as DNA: TGCAGCGTCACGGAGGGGGCGGCCTATGGCTACACCTTC.